What follows are 32 T cell receptor beta chains derived from one specimen sequenced in a study of T cells after yellow fever vaccination. In TCRdb, the 5' RACE reads were re-called with MiXCR into one record per CDR3 protein. The table lists under 200,000 distinct CDR3 sequences, about 11% of them singletons. This sample comprised CD8+ T cells sorted from PBMCs, obtained 15 days after the yellow fever booster vaccination. The receptors stem from a man between 18 and 29 years old who received the YFV17D yellow fever vaccine.

The chain has TRBV27 and TRBJ2-7; 10 bases agree with TRBD1. The CDR3 length is 14 residues. The V and J ends lost 3 bases and 7 bases, in that order; junction bases with no gene match: 6. The germline gives CDR1 MNHEY, CDR2 SMNVEV (reference sequence). CDR3 loop: CASSFLGGQGEQYF. Written as DNA, the CDR3 is TGTGCCAGCAGTTTCCTAGGGGGACAGGGGGAGCAGTACTTC.

DNA of the CDR3: TGTGCCAGCAGTCCCGCCGGCGGACACTATGGCTACACCTTC. It codes for CASSPAGGHYGYTF. V is TRBV12-3 or TRBV12-4 and J is TRBJ1-2; D is unresolved. Trimming cost V 5 bases and J 3 bases, with 13 bases left between them. The CDR3 contains 14 residues.

The chain uses TRBV7-9 and TRBJ2-2; D not resolved. The CDR3 extends over 11 amino acids. Germline V CDR1 and CDR2: SEHNR, FQNEAQ (reference sequence). V was shortened by 5 bases and J by 4 bases, with 2 bases between the two germline ends. The chain's CDR3 is CASSPTGELFF. CDR3 nucleotides: TGTGCCAGCAGCCCCACCGGGGAGCTGTTTTTT.

The chain carries TRBV14 and TRBJ2-2; possibly TRBD2 for D (5 bases). CDR1 and CDR2 from the germline V gene are SGHDN and FVKESK. This CDR3 comprises 15 residues. Trimming pared 0 bases from V and 5 bases from J, leaving 10 bases between. The CDR3 DNA reads as TGTGCCAGCAGCCAAGATCGGACGGGGACCGGGGAGCTGTTTTTT. Amino acids: CASSQDRTGTGELFF.

This chain connects TRBV11-3 to TRBJ2-5; tentatively, D is TRBD2 (5 bases). CDR3 length: 14 residues. V was pared by 4 bases and J by 7 bases, with 16 bases between. Germline V gives CDR1 SGHNT, CDR2 YENEEA. The CDR3 nucleotides are TGTGCCAGCAGCTCGGGGAGAGGGTCGGGGACCCAGTACTTC. It translates to CASSSGRGSGTQYF.

This clonotype was detected only a few times. The genes are TRBV12-3 or TRBV12-4 and TRBJ2-1, with TRBD2 identical over 8 bases. The CDR3 is 16 residues long. V shed 6 bases, J shed 7 bases, and the junction held 14 bases outside the gene matches. This chain's CDR3 is CASSPSRLRGGNEQFF. In DNA, the CDR3 is TGTGCCAGCAGCCCTTCACGCCTTCGGGGGGGGAATGAGCAGTTCTTC.

Only a few counts were recorded for this clonotype. The chain joins TRBV10-1 to TRBJ2-2; no firm D call. Germline V gene lookup returns CDR1 WNHNN and CDR2 SYGVQD (reference sequence). The CDR3 length is 13 residues. V was shortened by 3 bases and J by 6 bases, with 8 bases between the two germline ends. DNA for the CDR3: TGCGCCAGCAGTGATTCCTACCCCGGGGAGCTGTTTTTT. Translating gives CASSDSYPGELFF.

This clonotype was seen ten or more times. This chain joins TRBV4-3 and TRBJ2-3; 15 positions agree with TRBD2. Unmatched junction bases numbered 4, after V lost 4 bases and J lost 5 bases. The CDR3 extends over 16 amino acids. Germline V gene lookup returns CDR1 LGHNA and CDR2 YSLEER. CDR3 residues: CASSPRTSGGVDTQYF. As DNA, the CDR3 is TGCGCCAGCAGCCCCCGGACTAGCGGGGGGGTAGATACGCAGTATTTT.

This clonotype came up a few times. V is TRBV11-3 and J is TRBJ2-3; 9 bases line up with TRBD2. Germline CDR1 is SGHNT and CDR2 is YENEEA. The CDR3 runs 16 residues. The V and J ends lost 0 bases and 3 bases, in that order; junction bases with no gene match: 4. The CDR3 DNA reads as TGTGCCAGCAGCTTAGATCTTAGCGGGGGTACAGATACGCAGTATTTT. It encodes CASSLDLSGGTDTQYF.

This clonotype was observed a few times. Here the CDR3 reads CASSLWVGQAYSNQPQHF. DNA for the CDR3: TGTGCCAGCAGTTTATGGGTGGGACAGGCCTATAGCAATCAGCCCCAGCATTTT. The chain couples TRBV28 to TRBJ1-5; 8 positions match TRBD1. The CDR3 is 18 amino acids. Per the germline V gene, CDR1 is MDHEN and CDR2 is SYDVKM. Trimming at V came to 0 bases and at J to 0 bases, leaving 7 bases not matched to a gene.

This clonotype has just a few counts. V is TRBV9 and J is TRBJ1-6; D ambiguous. This CDR3 has 13 residues. CDR1 is SGDLS and CDR2 is YYNGEE in the germline V gene. Between the trimmed V and J ends, which lost 0 bases and 5 bases, there was a span of 3 bases. CDR3 coding DNA: TGTGCCAGCAGCGTAGGGGATAATTCACCCCTCCACTTT. Its translation: CASSVGDNSPLHF.

This chain joins TRBV27 and TRBJ2-1, with 9 nucleotides matching TRBD2. The germline CDR1 and CDR2 sequences are MNHEY and SMNVEV (reference sequence). Germline trimming cut 6 bases from V and 3 bases from J; bases unmatched to any gene: 3. The CDR3 has 14 residues. CDR3 loop: CASRNSGGYNEQFF. In nucleotides, the CDR3 is TGTGCCAGCAGGAATAGCGGGGGCTACAATGAGCAGTTCTTC.

This clonotype has more than one count but fewer than ten. The chain recombines TRBV28 with TRBJ2-3; tentatively, D is TRBD2 (6 bases). This CDR3 spans 13 amino acids. With 3 bases removed from V and 4 bases from J, the gap between germline ends came to 8 bases. From germline, CDR1 is MDHEN and CDR2 SYDVKM. The CDR3 loop reads CASSFSGSDTQYF. CDR3 nucleotide sequence: TGTGCCAGCAGTTTTAGCGGTTCAGATACGCAGTATTTT.

This clonotype appeared a few times. CDR3 sequence reads: CATSRVWTGVMWTDTQYF. Here the CDR3 DNA reads TGTGCCACCAGCAGAGTTTGGACAGGGGTTATGTGGACAGATACGCAGTATTTT. The chain combines TRBV15 with TRBJ2-3, with 9 nucleotides matching TRBD1. The CDR3 loop spans 18 amino acids. CDR1 and CDR2 (germline): LNHNV, YYDKDF (reference sequence). V shed 1 base, J shed 3 bases, and the junction held 11 bases outside the gene matches. Variable domain in full (rest from reference TRBV15 and TRBJ2-3): DAMVIQNPRYQVTQFGKPVTLSCSQTLNHNVMYWYQQKSSQAPKLLFHYYDKDFNNEADTPDNFQSRRPNTSFCFLDIRSPGLGDTAMYLCATSRVWTGVMWTDTQYFGPGTRLTVL.

The chain couples TRBV6-2 or TRBV6-3 to TRBJ2-1, with D maybe TRBD2 (6 bases). Germline assignment: CDR1 MNHEY and CDR2 SVGEGT. V was clipped by 5 bases and J by 4 bases, with 18 bases between them. The CDR3 length is 16 residues. The CDR3 DNA reads TGTGCCAGCAGTACTCAGGAGTGGAGGGATTACAATGAGCAGTTCTTC. Its translation: CASSTQEWRDYNEQFF.

This clonotype occurred a few times. CDR3 amino acids: CASSPALYGYTF. DNA of the CDR3: TGTGCCAGCAGCCCCGCCCTTTATGGCTACACCTTC. The chain joins TRBV12-3 or TRBV12-4 to TRBJ1-2; no firm D call. Trimming removed 6 bases from V and 5 bases from J, with 10 bases in between. The CDR3 spans 12 residues.

This clonotype came up a few times. CDR3 residues: CASSFSAGSTDTQYF. The CDR3 nucleotides read TGTGCCAGCAGCTTCTCGGCCGGAAGCACAGATACGCAGTATTTT. V and J are TRBV7-6 and TRBJ2-3; D remains ambiguous. The CDR3 covers 15 residues. With 3 bases removed from V and 0 bases from J, the gap between germline ends came to 10 bases. The germline V gene has CDR1 SGHVS and CDR2 FNYEAQ.

The chain recombines TRBV15 with TRBJ2-1; D call uncertain. This CDR3 contains 16 residues. V lost 0 bases and J lost 0, with 9 bases in between. Germline-derived CDR1 and CDR2 are LNHNV and YYDKDF (reference sequence). CDR3 sequence reads: CATSRDRVSSYNEQFF. In DNA, the CDR3 is TGTGCCACCAGCAGAGATCGTGTGAGCTCCTACAATGAGCAGTTCTTC.

The V gene is TRBV7-8, the J gene TRBJ2-3, with D perhaps matching TRBD1 (5 bases). Per the germline V gene, CDR1 is SGHVS and CDR2 is FQNEAQ. The CDR3 is made up of 12 amino acids. V was pared by 4 bases and J by 5 bases, with 7 bases between. DNA for the CDR3: TGTGCCAGCAGCTCAGGGTTAGATACGCAGTATTTT. Its protein is CASSSGLDTQYF.

This rearrangement joins TRBV7-9 to TRBJ2-1; 7 nucleotides align to TRBD1. The CDR3 extends over 13 amino acids. Germline V gene data show CDR1 as SEHNR and CDR2 as FQNEAQ (reference sequence). V lost 5 bases to trimming and J lost 9 bases; unmatched junction nucleotides: 7. The CDR3 nucleotides are TGTGCCAGCAGCCAGGCGACAGGGATTGAGCAGTTCTTC. Translation: CASSQATGIEQFF.

This clonotype was picked up many times. The J gene is TRBJ2-3, the V gene TRBV4-3; D may be TRBD2 (5 bases). Trimming pared 0 bases from V and 2 bases from J, leaving 15 bases between. This CDR3 has 17 residues. The germline CDR1 and CDR2 sequences are LGHNA and YSLEER. The CDR3 nucleotides are TGCGCCAGCAGCCAAGATCGCAGTACGGGGATCACAGATACGCAGTATTTT. Translating it yields CASSQDRSTGITDTQYF.

This clonotype turned up a few times. The chain joins TRBV11-2 to TRBJ2-3; D unresolved. The V end was cut by 4 bases, the J end by 7 bases, with 9 bases between. Germline CDR1 and CDR2: SGHAT and FQNNGV. This CDR3 is 12 amino acids long. The DNA of the CDR3 is TGTGCCAGCAGCTCCGAGGCCTATACGCAGTATTTT. It translates to CASSSEAYTQYF.

This clonotype was counted many times. CDR3 nucleotide sequence: TGTGCCAGCAGCTTTGCAGGGGGAGATACGCAGTATTTT. Protein product: CASSFAGGDTQYF. The rearrangement joins TRBV7-6 to TRBJ2-3; TRBD1 matches 7 bases. Per germline, CDR1 SGHVS and CDR2 FNYEAQ. CDR3 length: 13 amino acids. J was trimmed by 5 bases and V by 3 bases; bases with no gene match: 2.

This clonotype was recorded many times. The rearrangement links TRBV29-1 to TRBJ2-1; 9 bases fit TRBD2. The V gene's germline CDR1 is SQVTM and CDR2 ANQGSEA. The CDR3 length is 15 residues. Trimming took 5 bases from V and 8 from J; bases not matched to a gene: 13. The CDR3: CSVNAVAGLADEQFF. The CDR3 nucleotides read TGCAGCGTTAATGCCGTAGCGGGACTAGCCGATGAGCAGTTCTTC.

A few counts support this clonotype. The chain combines TRBV10-1 with TRBJ2-7; maybe TRBD2 (6 bases). Germline-derived CDR1 and CDR2 are WNHNN and SYGVQD (reference sequence). V was clipped by 4 bases and J by 2 bases, with 12 bases between them. The CDR3 spans 14 residues. In DNA form, the CDR3 reads TGCGCCAGCAGTGGCGCCGGGACTCCCTACGAGCAGTACTTC. This encodes CASSGAGTPYEQYF.

This clonotype was detected many times. The V gene is TRBV24-1, the J gene TRBJ2-7; D possibly matches TRBD1 or TRBD2 (5 bases each). Germline values: CDR1 KGHDR, CDR2 SFDVKD. Trimming removed 12 bases from V and 4 bases from J, with 15 bases in between. The CDR3 spans 12 residues. CDR3 DNA: TGTGCCGGCCGGGACCGAATTTACGAGCAGTACTTC. This encodes CAGRDRIYEQYF.

The chain recombines TRBV4-1 with TRBJ2-5; D unclear. Trimming removed 2 bases at V and 4 bases at J, with 8 bases between. The CDR3 runs to 13 residues. Germline V CDR1 and CDR2: MGHRA, YSYEKL. The CDR3 reads CASSQQVGETQYF. The CDR3 nucleotides read TGCGCCAGCAGCCAACAGGTGGGAGAGACCCAGTACTTC.

This clonotype was recorded at least ten times. This chain connects TRBV6-4 to TRBJ2-3; D remains unclear. CDR1 is MRHNA, CDR2 SNTAGT, per germline. The CDR3 runs 14 residues. The V and J ends lost 4 bases and 1 base respectively, with 9 bases between them. DNA of the CDR3: TGTGCCAGCAGTGCGATTGGGGGCACAGATACGCAGTATTTT. Translation: CASSAIGGTDTQYF.

This clonotype was observed many times. This sequence joins TRBV5-1 and TRBJ2-7, with D possibly matching TRBD1 (6 bases). The CDR3 spans 13 residues. CDR1 and CDR2 (germline): SGHRS, YFSETQ. The V end lost 7 bases, the J end lost 2 bases, and 13 bases lay between the germline ends. CDR3 amino acids: CASRREGAYEQYV. In DNA form, the CDR3 reads TGCGCCAGCCGGCGAGAGGGGGCCTACGAGCAGTACGTC.

The V gene is TRBV20-1, the J gene TRBJ1-2, with D uncertain. Deletions cut 6 bases from V and 2 bases from J, with 7 bases between. CDR3 size: 11 residues. Germline CDR1 DFQATT, CDR2 SNEGSKA (reference sequence). This chain's CDR3 is CSALSNYGYTF. The CDR3 coding sequence is TGCAGTGCACTCTCAAACTATGGCTACACCTTC.

This clonotype was counted at least ten times. The V call is TRBV29-1, the J call TRBJ2-7; D is possibly TRBD1 (6 bases). The germline V gene encodes CDR1 SQVTM and CDR2 ANQGSEA. Trimming removed 4 bases at V and 3 bases at J, with 13 bases between. This CDR3 contains 13 residues. The CDR3 coding sequence is TGCAGCGTTGTCCTTAGGGGGAGCTACGAGCAGTACTTC. Its translation is CSVVLRGSYEQYF.

This clonotype was recorded a few times. The gene calls are TRBV6-2 or TRBV6-3 and TRBJ2-3; a weak D match, TRBD1 (6 bases). From germline, CDR1 is MNHEY and CDR2 SVGEGT. Between the trimmed V and J ends, which lost 4 bases and 1 base, there was a span of 18 bases. CDR3 length equals 17 residues. In DNA, the CDR3 is TGTGCCAGCAGTTCTGCGATTAGGGGGTATGGCACAGATACGCAGTATTTT. Translation: CASSSAIRGYGTDTQYF.